A single sample gave rise to the 26 T cell receptor beta chains below, sequenced in a study of blood T cell repertoires in COVID-19. Assay: immunoSEQ multiplex PCR; the TCRdb copy retains only in-frame clones and omits some. The sample includes about 140,000 clones, approximately 88% of them seen just once. The sample was PBMCs or T cells enriched from blood (not recorded which). The receptors were sampled from a man between 65 and 85 years old who had been exposed to COVID-19.

V gene TRBV3-1 (or the pseudogene TRBV3-2) combines with J gene TRBJ1-1; 7 nucleotides align to TRBD1. This CDR3 spans 16 amino acids. CDR1 is LGHDT and CDR2 is YNNKEL in the germline V gene (reference sequence). V shed 3 bases and J 1 base; nucleotides not matched to a gene: 8. CDR3 DNA sequence: TGTGCCAGCAGCCAGGGCTCAGGGGGACGGAACACTGAAGCTTTCTTT. Translating gives CASSQGSGGRNTEAFF.

This clone came up once. The CDR3 DNA reads TGTGCCAGCAGCTTAGTGGACGGGACAGGGGGCTTGTCTGGAAACACCATATATTTT. The encoded protein is CASSLVDGTGGLSGNTIYF. The gene calls are TRBV7-2 and TRBJ1-3, with 12 bases matching TRBD1. The junction had 8 bases not matched to a gene; V was cut back by 1 base and J by 1 base. CDR3 length equals 19 residues. The germline V gene has CDR1 SGHTA and CDR2 FQGNSA.

The rearrangement links TRBV5-1 to TRBJ2-1, with 10 bases fitting TRBD2. V dropped 4 bases and J dropped 7; count of bases not matched to a gene: 5. There are 14 residues in the CDR3. Germline loops: CDR1 SGHRS, CDR2 YFSETQ. CDR3 bases: TGCGCCAGCAGCATTACTAGCGGGGTGAATGAGCAGTTCTTC. Translation: CASSITSGVNEQFF. Supplemented by reference TRBV5-1 and TRBJ2-1, the full variable domain reads KAGVTQTPRYLIKTRGQQVTLSCSPISGHRSVSWYQQTPGQGLQFLFEYFSETQRNKGNFPGRFSGRQFSNSRSEMNVSTLELGDSALYLCASSITSGVNEQFFGPGTRLTVL.

The chain links TRBV30 to TRBJ2-5; TRBD2 aligns across 16 bases. With 5 bases clipped from V and 6 bases from J, the junction kept 9 bases outside the gene matches. The CDR3 length is 16 residues. The germline CDR1 and CDR2 sequences are GTSNPN and SVGIG (reference sequence). In DNA, the CDR3 is TGTGCCTGGTCTTCTGGGACTAGCGGGGGGGCAAAGACCCAGTACTTC. Translating it yields CAWSSGTSGGAKTQYF.

This clone appeared a few times. The genes are TRBV27 and TRBJ1-2; the D is unclear. The CDR3 length is 13 residues. V shed 2 bases and J shed 7 bases, with 11 bases lying between them. Germline CDR1 MNHEY, CDR2 SMNVEV (reference sequence). The CDR3 bases are TGTGCCAGCAGTTTAGCCAAGGAGGCTGGCTACACCTTC. Amino acids: CASSLAKEAGYTF.

This clone has just one count. The V call is TRBV20-1, the J call TRBJ2-4; tentatively, D is TRBD2 (5 bases). V was pared by 6 bases and J by 9 bases, with 12 bases between. Germline CDR1 and CDR2: DFQATT and SNEGSKA (reference sequence). The CDR3 sequence is 11 residues long. In DNA, the CDR3 is TGCAGTGCCAAAGTCCGGGGCATTCAGTACTTC. Protein sequence: CSAKVRGIQYF.

The CDR3 nucleotides are TGTGCCAGCAGTGTGGGACAGGCCTACGAGCAGTACTTC. It yields the protein CASSVGQAYEQYF. The chain has TRBV12-3 or TRBV12-4 and TRBJ2-7; 8 nucleotides agree with TRBD1. This CDR3 is 13 amino acids long. V lost 5 bases and J lost 2; bases outside the gene matches: 2.

The J gene is TRBJ1-6, the V gene TRBV10-3; no firm D call. V shed 3 bases and J shed 5 bases, with 14 bases lying between them. The CDR3 sequence is 16 residues long. From germline, CDR1 is ENHRY and CDR2 SYGVKD. The CDR3 protein is CAISDFGRGNNSPLHF. In nucleotides, the CDR3 is TGTGCCATCAGTGATTTTGGAAGAGGAAATAATTCACCCCTCCACTTT.

This clone was recorded a few times. This chain uses TRBV27 with TRBJ1-1; 7 bases agree with TRBD1. Trimming at V came to 3 bases and at J to 0 bases, leaving 4 bases not matched to a gene. Germline assignment: CDR1 MNHEY and CDR2 SMNVEV (reference sequence). The CDR3 extends over 15 amino acids. The CDR3 loop is CASSFQGGMNTEAFF. CDR3 sequence (DNA): TGTGCCAGCAGTTTTCAGGGGGGTATGAACACTGAAGCTTTCTTT.

This rearrangement joins TRBV27 to TRBJ2-7, with D uncertain. V was clipped by 0 bases and J by 1 base, with 4 bases between them. The CDR3 totals 13 residues. Germline V lookup: CDR1 MNHEY, CDR2 SMNVEV (reference sequence). DNA of the CDR3: TGTGCCAGCAGTTTATCACAATCCTACGAGCAGTACTTC. This encodes CASSLSQSYEQYF.

CDR3 protein: CASRQQGGNYGYTF. The CDR3 nucleotides are TGTGCCAGCAGACAACAGGGGGGTAACTATGGCTACACCTTC. This chain joins TRBV6-5 and TRBJ1-2; 8 bases map to TRBD1. The CDR3 is 14 residues long. V was pared by 6 bases and J by 1 base, with 4 bases of the junction left unmatched. Germline CDR1 is MNHEY and CDR2 is SVGAGI.

V is TRBV19 and J is TRBJ1-5; 7 nucleotides line up with TRBD1. The V gene's germline CDR1 is LNHDA and CDR2 SQIVND (reference sequence). The J segment lost 0 bases and the V segment lost 1 base, leaving 6 bases of the junction unmatched. The CDR3 length is 17 residues. The CDR3 DNA reads TGTGCCAGTAGTATAGGGGCAGGGGGAGATAGCAATCAGCCCCAGCATTTT. Amino acids: CASSIGAGGDSNQPQHF.

The chain carries TRBV5-1 and TRBJ1-2, with TRBD1 matching over 8 bases. The CDR3 covers 15 residues. The V gene end was trimmed by 2 bases and the J gene end by 1 base; junction bases not matched to a gene: 4. Germline V CDR1 and CDR2: SGHRS, YFSETQ. The chain's CDR3 is CASSLITGGNYGYTF. The CDR3 DNA reads TGCGCCAGCAGCTTAATAACAGGGGGTAACTATGGCTACACCTTC.

This clone was detected only a few times. J is TRBJ1-6 and V is TRBV9, with D perhaps matching TRBD1 (6 bases). The CDR3 is made up of 15 amino acids. Germline lookup yields CDR1 SGDLS and CDR2 YYNGEE. V was clipped by 4 bases and J by 4 bases, with 12 bases between them. DNA of the CDR3: TGTGCCAGCAGCTCCCGGGACACATATAATTCACCCCTCCACTTT. It yields the protein CASSSRDTYNSPLHF.

CDR3 in DNA: TGTGCCAGCAGCCTTCCCGCGGGGAACACTGAAGCTTTCTTT. Amino acids: CASSLPAGNTEAFF. The rearrangement uses TRBV7-9 and TRBJ1-1; D is unresolved. The V end lost 5 bases, the J end lost 1 base, and 11 bases lay between the germline ends. This CDR3 spans 14 amino acids. From germline, CDR1 is SEHNR and CDR2 FQNEAQ (reference sequence).

The chain combines TRBV19 with TRBJ1-1; perhaps TRBD1 as D (6 bases). In germline, CDR1 is LNHDA, CDR2 SQIVND (reference sequence). This CDR3 comprises 17 residues. Trimming stripped 4 bases from V and 2 bases from J, with 20 bases between. Written as DNA, the CDR3 is TGTGCCAGTAGTAGAGTAAGAACCCGACAGGTCAACACTGAAGCTTTCTTT. It translates to CASSRVRTRQVNTEAFF.

The chain carries TRBV3-1 (or the pseudogene TRBV3-2) and TRBJ1-2; a possible D gene is TRBD1 (6 bases). V lost 8 bases and J 3 bases, leaving 16 bases between the germline ends. Germline loops: CDR1 LGHDT, CDR2 YNNKEL (reference sequence). CDR3 length: 14 amino acids. The CDR3 protein is CASCLGTGYYGYTF. CDR3 DNA sequence: TGTGCCAGCTGCTTGGGAACAGGGTACTATGGCTACACCTTC.

V gene TRBV5-4 combines with J gene TRBJ2-4, with 8 bases identical to TRBD2. The V gene's germline CDR1 is SGHNT and CDR2 YYREEE (reference sequence). V gave up 4 bases and J gave up 0 bases; unmatched junction bases: 3. This CDR3 has 15 amino acids. The CDR3 is CASSSGGRAKNIQYF. In DNA form, the CDR3 reads TGTGCCAGCAGCAGCGGGGGAAGAGCCAAAAACATTCAGTACTTC.

CDR3 residues: CASSSISRSLQPQHF. The CDR3, as DNA: TGTGCCAGCAGCTCCATTTCTCGGAGCCTGCAGCCCCAGCATTTT. The rearrangement joins TRBV5-8 to TRBJ1-5; D is ambiguous. Deletions cut 3 bases from V and 7 bases from J, with 17 bases between. There are 15 residues in the CDR3. CDR1 is SGHTS, CDR2 YDEGEE, per germline.

The chain recombines TRBV5-1 with TRBJ1-4; TRBD1 aligns across 7 bases. This CDR3 region has 14 residues. Germline CDR1 SGHRS, CDR2 YFSETQ. V trimming: 3 bases; J trimming: 5 bases; junction bases outside the gene matches: 4. CDR3 DNA sequence: TGCGCCAGCAGCTGGACAGGAGAAAATGAAAAACTGTTTTTT. Translated: CASSWTGENEKLFF.

The chain employs TRBV7-2 and TRBJ2-7, with 9 bases matching TRBD1. Germline V gene lookup returns CDR1 SGHTA and CDR2 FQGNSA. J lost 1 base, V lost 5 bases, and 3 bases had no gene match. This CDR3 is built from 14 residues. CDR3 residues: CASSTTGGSYEQYF. The CDR3 DNA is TGTGCCAGCAGCACGACAGGGGGGTCCTACGAGCAGTACTTC. Variable domain in full (rest from reference TRBV7-2 and TRBJ2-7): GAGVSQSPSNKVTEKGKDVELRCDPISGHTALYWYRQSLGQGLEFLIYFQGNSAPDKSGLPSDRFSAERTGGSVSTLTIQRTQQEDSAVYLCASSTTGGSYEQYFGPGTRLTVT.

The chain recombines TRBV7-6 with TRBJ1-5; D may be TRBD1 (5 bases). The CDR3 extends over 13 amino acids. Looked up from germline, CDR1 is SGHVS and CDR2 is FNYEAQ. Trimming left V 1 base short and J 6 bases short, with 7 bases between. Here the CDR3 reads CASSLGGVQPQHF. The CDR3 DNA reads TGTGCCAGCAGCTTAGGGGGGGTTCAGCCCCAGCATTTT.

The gene calls are TRBV29-1 and TRBJ1-1, with D hard to call. The CDR3 has 13 amino acids. Germline V lookup: CDR1 SQVTM, CDR2 ANQGSEA. Trimming cost V 5 bases and J 5 bases, with 15 bases left between them. The CDR3 loop is CSVSHSAGTEAFF. CDR3 coding DNA: TGCAGCGTTTCGCACTCAGCCGGGACTGAAGCTTTCTTT.

The chain uses TRBV7-2 and TRBJ1-1; D not resolved. Trimming left V 7 bases short and J 11 bases short, with 17 bases between. Per germline, CDR1 SGHTA and CDR2 FQGNSA. The CDR3 loop spans 12 amino acids. This CDR3 reads CASTLGPEVAFF. In DNA form, the CDR3 reads TGTGCCAGCACCCTAGGTCCGGAGGTCGCTTTCTTT.

On this clone itself: At one end the junction does not follow the germline gene, possibly because of a read error. This chain uses TRBV6-5 with TRBJ2-3; D is unresolved. Germline CDR1 MNHEY, CDR2 SVGAGI. The CDR3 is 14 residues long. The CDR3 loop reads CASSYERSTHTQYF. The CDR3 DNA sequence: TGTGCCAGCAGTTACGAGAGGTCCACACATACGCAGTATTTT.

This chain connects TRBV4-1 to TRBJ2-1, with TRBD2 matching 7 bases. The J segment lost 1 base and the V segment lost 0 bases, leaving 3 bases of the junction unmatched. Germline V gives CDR1 MGHRA, CDR2 YSYEKL. This CDR3 has 16 amino acids. The CDR3, as DNA: TGCGCCAGCAGCCAAGAAGGTAGCGGGTCCTACAATGAGCAGTTCTTC. Amino acids: CASSQEGSGSYNEQFF.